Each of the 18 T cell receptor beta chains below was sequenced from the same sample in a study of PD-L1 blockade in urothelial cancer. Produced via immunoSEQ multiplex PCR; TCRdb's table is partial and in-frame only. The sample carries under 120,000 clones, under 85% recorded once. The specimen was PBMCs, collected around atezolizumab (anti-PD-L1) treatment. The receptor source for this set is a man between 50 and 59 years old with urothelial cancer.

CDR3 sequence: CASRKGQGREKLFF. The CDR3 DNA is TGTGCCAGCAGAAAAGGGCAGGGCAGAGAAAAACTGTTTTTT. The chain joins TRBV6-1 to TRBJ1-4; D is possibly TRBD1 (5 bases). CDR3 length: 14 residues. With 6 bases removed from V and 8 bases from J, the gap between germline ends came to 16 bases. In germline, CDR1 is MNHNS, CDR2 SASEGT.

V gene TRBV10-3 combines with J gene TRBJ2-7; maybe TRBD1 (7 bases). The CDR3 loop spans 13 amino acids. The germline V gene has CDR1 ENHRY and CDR2 SYGVKD. V was pared by 0 bases and J by 7 bases, with 10 bases between. CDR3 in DNA: TGTGCCATCAGTGAGTCCGCAGGGGGGGAGCAGTACTTC. Protein product: CAISESAGGEQYF.

The J gene is TRBJ2-1, the V gene TRBV4-1, with 9 bases lining up with TRBD2. CDR1 and CDR2 (germline): MGHRA, YSYEKL. This CDR3 contains 14 residues. With 6 bases clipped from V and 4 bases from J, the junction kept 4 bases outside the gene matches. The CDR3 protein is CASSRLADYNEQFF. The CDR3 DNA reads as TGCGCCAGCAGTCGACTAGCGGATTACAATGAGCAGTTCTTC.

The chain combines TRBV30 with TRBJ2-7; D is perhaps TRBD1 (5 bases). The CDR3 consists of 13 residues. Germline V gene lookup returns CDR1 GTSNPN and CDR2 SVGIG (reference sequence). The V end was cut by 3 bases, the J end by 3 bases, with 12 bases between. In DNA, the CDR3 is TGTGCCTGGAGGTATAGGGGATTCTACGAGCAGTACTTC. It translates to CAWRYRGFYEQYF.

V usage is TRBV19 and J usage is TRBJ1-5, with D possibly TRBD1 on 5 matching bases. The V end was cut by 4 bases, the J end by 3 bases, with 13 bases between. This CDR3 spans 15 amino acids. From germline, CDR1 is LNHDA and CDR2 SQIVND (reference sequence). CDR3 DNA: TGTGCCAGTAGTACCCTAGGGGATCCCAATCAGCCCCAGCATTTT. Translating it yields CASSTLGDPNQPQHF. The entire variable domain, with the rest obtained from reference TRBV19 and TRBJ1-5, is as follows: DGGITQSPKYLFRKEGQNVTLSCEQNLNHDAMYWYRQDPGQGLRLIYYSQIVNDFQKGDIAEGYSVSREKKESFPLTVTSAQKNPTAFYLCASSTLGDPNQPQHFGDGTRLSIL.

J is TRBJ2-2 and V is TRBV9, with D hard to call. The ends were cut back, 0 bases at V and 4 bases at J, with 10 bases in the middle. The germline gives CDR1 SGDLS, CDR2 YYNGEE. The CDR3 runs 15 residues. The CDR3 is CASSVEARTTGELFF. As DNA, the CDR3 is TGTGCCAGCAGCGTAGAAGCACGAACCACCGGGGAGCTGTTTTTT.

This sequence joins TRBV11-2 and TRBJ2-7, with 8 bases that match TRBD1. Trimming cost V 6 bases and J 2 bases; bases outside gene matches: 3. The CDR3 contains 13 residues. The germline CDR1 and CDR2 sequences are SGHAT and FQNNGV. The CDR3 region is CASRRTGTYEQYF. The CDR3 coding sequence is TGTGCCAGCAGACGGACAGGGACCTACGAGCAGTACTTC.

The rearrangement joins TRBV27 to TRBJ1-6, with D perhaps TRBD1 (6 bases). V dropped 3 bases and J dropped 6 bases, with 9 bases sitting between them. Germline loops: CDR1 MNHEY, CDR2 SMNVEV (reference sequence). The CDR3 runs to 14 residues. The CDR3 protein is CASSFQGRNSPLHF. CDR3 nucleotide sequence: TGTGCCAGCAGTTTCCAGGGGCGTAATTCACCCCTCCACTTT.

The chain links TRBV30 to TRBJ2-5; 11 bases agree with TRBD2. V dropped 5 bases and J dropped 9; count of bases not matched to a gene: 14. CDR1 GTSNPN and CDR2 SVGIG come from the germline V gene (reference sequence). The CDR3 totals 15 residues. CDR3 bases: TGTGCCTGGGAACCTGGGACTAGCGGCGCGGGGGCCCAGTACTTC. Encoded protein: CAWEPGTSGAGAQYF.

The chain is built from TRBV5-4 and TRBJ1-3, with D maybe TRBD1 (5 bases). There are 15 residues in the CDR3. Germline CDR1 is SGHNT and CDR2 is YYREEE (reference sequence). V was clipped by 5 bases and J by 1 base, with 13 bases between them. The CDR3 DNA follows: TGTGCCAGCAGGCCAAATGCAGGGTCTGGAAACACCATATATTTT. Translation gives CASRPNAGSGNTIYF.

This rearrangement joins TRBV27 to TRBJ1-6, with D possibly being TRBD1 (5 bases). The length of the CDR3 is 17 residues. V was pared by 0 bases and J by 8 bases, with 17 bases between. Germline V lookup: CDR1 MNHEY, CDR2 SMNVEV (reference sequence). The CDR3 loop is CASSLSSVGASYSPLHF. In nucleotides, the CDR3 is TGTGCCAGCAGTTTATCGTCTGTAGGGGCAAGTTATTCACCCCTCCACTTT.

This sequence joins TRBV27 and TRBJ1-1; the D is unclear. V shed 5 bases and J shed 3 bases, with 10 bases lying between them. CDR1 and CDR2 from the germline V gene are MNHEY and SMNVEV (reference sequence). The CDR3 has 13 residues. CDR3 amino acids: CASSKSRDTEAFF. CDR3 coding DNA: TGTGCCAGCAGTAAATCCCGGGACACTGAAGCTTTCTTT.

The rearrangement joins TRBV29-1 to TRBJ2-2, with 10 bases identical to TRBD2. Germline CDR1 SQVTM, CDR2 ANQGSEA. V shed 7 bases, J shed 7 bases, and the junction held 9 bases outside the gene matches. This CDR3 has 14 amino acids. CDR3 protein: CSAAGLAVGGELFF. The CDR3, as DNA: TGCAGCGCTGCCGGACTAGCGGTTGGCGGGGAGCTGTTTTTT.

This clone was found a few times. The chain uses TRBV7-8 and TRBJ2-2; 9 bases agree with TRBD2. This CDR3 region has 15 residues. Germline V gives CDR1 SGHVS, CDR2 FQNEAQ. V lost 5 bases and J lost 0; bases outside the gene matches: 1. The CDR3 nucleotides are TGTGCCAGCAGCCCTAGCGGGGCGAACACCGGGGAGCTGTTTTTT. Translation gives CASSPSGANTGELFF.

The V gene is TRBV2, the J gene TRBJ1-1; 9 nucleotides align to TRBD1. V lost 4 bases and J lost 1; bases outside the gene matches: 1. The CDR3 sequence is 14 residues long. The germline CDR1 and CDR2 sequences are SNHLY and FYNNEI. This CDR3 reads CASSGQGGNTEAFF. The DNA of the CDR3 is TGTGCCAGCAGTGGACAGGGGGGGAACACTGAAGCTTTCTTT.

This clone was observed once. V usage is TRBV7-9 and J usage is TRBJ2-1, with 12 bases that match TRBD2. J lost 6 bases, V lost 4 bases, and 1 base had no gene match. This CDR3 is 14 amino acids long. Germline CDR1 is SEHNR and CDR2 is FQNEAQ (reference sequence). This CDR3 is CASSSSGRGNEQFF. CDR3 coding DNA: TGTGCCAGCAGCTCTAGCGGGAGGGGCAATGAGCAGTTCTTC.

The CDR3 sequence is CASSTPFGRATDTQYF. The CDR3, as DNA: TGTGCCAGCAGCACCCCATTCGGGAGGGCCACAGATACGCAGTATTTT. The rearrangement uses TRBV28 and TRBJ2-3; 8 nucleotides agree with TRBD2. Unmatched junction bases numbered 10, after V lost 6 bases and J lost 2 bases. Germline CDR1 is MDHEN and CDR2 is SYDVKM. The CDR3 consists of 16 residues.

J is TRBJ1-6 and V is TRBV7-3; no firm D call. The V and J ends lost 6 bases and 6 bases respectively, with 9 bases between them. This CDR3 region has 13 residues. Germline CDR1 is SGHTA and CDR2 is FQGTGA. The CDR3 sequence: CASSQVPNSPLHF. The CDR3 bases are TGTGCCAGCAGTCAGGTCCCTAATTCACCCCTCCACTTT.